The subject of this entry is one TCR beta chain. This clonotype came up many times. No cognate antigen has been identified for it. No quality values exist for individual bases; no much larger clone is one base distant. The germline V end is reduced by 5 bases and the J end by 3 bases; junction bases left unmatched: 10. The CDR3, from cysteine to phenylalanine, totals 15 residues. The kept DNA is CDR3 alone, 45 bases in frame from the first base. This sample is part of a study of regulatory T cells in long-lasting Graves disease (dated by TCRdb to the early 2020s). Looking at the study overall: Newly diagnosed Graves' disease patients had taken antithyroid drugs for less than 3 months. Persistent Graves' disease patients were compared with newly diagnosed Graves' disease patients by peripheral blood TCR sequencing and RNA sequencing. The study was registered as a clinical trial and conducted in China. A total of around 35 samples underwent TCR sequencing, from roughly 13 patients with persistent Graves' disease and roughly 20 patients with newly diagnosed Graves' disease. General study outcomes and caveats: As a limitation, the authors acknowledged that the small sample size may reduce accuracy. TRBV28, TRBJ1-2 and TRBJ2-5 were preferentially used in persistent disease, while TRBV20-1 and TRBJ2-1 were favored in newly diagnosed disease. More public clonotypes were shared among persistent patients (roughly 2,900) than among newly diagnosed patients (under 1,000). Only peripheral blood was studied, because thyroid tissue, the primary lesion, was inaccessible. Sequencing and analysis were restricted to the TCR beta chain. Compared with newly diagnosed patients, persistent Graves' disease patients had lower TCR Shannon entropy and fewer highly expanded clones, which suggests clonal expansion.

Receptor amplification or capture employed multiplex PCR. Reads for this sample came from an Illumina HiSeq 4000. TCR beta libraries were built with iRepertoire HTBI primers and Arm-PCR amplification of CDR3 regions. PCR products were gel purified before sequencing. As for the authors' bioinformatics: A total of around 59 TRBV and some 13 TRBJ segments were identified across samples and were used for gene usage analysis of CDR3 amino acid clonotypes. COPE and FqMerger were used to merge filtered high-quality paired reads into contigs. Contigs were aligned with BLAST to IMGT TRBV, TRBD and TRBJ reference genes, and CDR3 was defined per IMGT. Any clonotype with a frequency above 0.1% was classified as a highly expanded clone. Shannon entropy was used to measure repertoire diversity, and the Gini coefficient was used to measure V-J evenness. A clonotype found in more than one individual was treated as public. TCRdb reran the public reads through fastp at Q25 and MiXCR, keeping productive beta chains. Under each unique CDR3 protein, matching rows form one entry showing the most common genes and DNA. It is TCRdb's table, rather than the study itself, that gives the V and J calls and clone size. The sample table holds a few hundred thousand distinct CDR3 sequences, of which roughly 15% were seen once. The ten largest clones represent about 8.2% of the sample.

The time point label corresponds to: newly diagnosed GD, antithyroid drugs for less than 3 months. RNA was extracted from PBMCs in TRIzol for both TCR sequencing and RNA sequencing. The diagnosis of Graves' disease was made according to American Thyroid Association guidelines. Patients were recruited from an endocrinology department in Xi'an, China. Each patient gave around 9 milliliters of peripheral blood, collected in an EDTA anticoagulant tube. Ficoll Paque Plus density gradient separation was used to isolate PBMCs, and no additional T cell sorting was done. An Agilent 2100 Bioanalyzer and agarose gel were used to check RNA quality, while a NanoDrop 2000 measured RNA concentration. These data also featured in a second study, about T cells in Graves' hyperthyroidism and ophthalmopathy. From that second study: Stable Graves' hyperthyroidism was defined as no progression to ophthalmopathy during 18 months of follow-up. Hyperthyroidism patients were newly diagnosed, with disease duration under 2 months, and aged 18 to 65 years. Exclusion was applied to patients with uncontrolled infections, other autoimmune diseases, pregnancy or lactation. Diagnoses were based on clinical symptoms, serum thyroxine and TRAb, thyroid ultrasound and orbital computed tomography. The TCR CDR3 was subjected to a first round of RT-PCR using the HTBI primer set and the Qiagen OneStep RT-PCR kit. Most expanded thyroid clonotypes (frequency above 0.001) were also found in blood, which suggests that blood repertoires may mirror thyroid immune responses. A model built on a 13 V-J signature distinguished ophthalmopathy from stable hyperthyroidism, reaching about 88% sensitivity and under 84% specificity in cross-validation and 80%/75% in testing. In validation, the model predicted progression to ophthalmopathy with 55% to 71% sensitivity and 72% to 75% specificity, a median of about six months before onset. To identify distinguishing TCR V-J signatures, a discovery cohort of around 100 patients was used, comprising some 45 with Graves' ophthalmopathy and around 60 with stable Graves' hyperthyroidism. Prospective prediction of ophthalmopathy was tested in an independent validation cohort of fewer than 20 hyperthyroidism patients and some 17 patients who later progressed to ophthalmopathy. The 95 to 100 discovery patients were randomly split 7:3 into training and test sets. Thyroid tissue and blood T-cell repertoires from six Graves' hyperthyroidism patients were also compared in the study. After sampling, hyperthyroidism patients received methimazole starting at 30 mg daily, and ophthalmopathy patients received high-dose intravenous methylprednisolone. A second multiplex PCR round built the libraries, followed by size selection and purification. The libraries were sequenced on an Illumina HiSeq2000 using paired-end 100 bp reads. SOAPnuke was used to process the raw data, removing reads that contained adapters or uncalled bases, had a mean Phred below 15, or lacked an exact match to the constant primer or identifier. COPE v1.2.5 was used to merge the high-quality paired reads, and each unique nucleotide sequence was defined as a clonotype. Clonotypes were aligned to IMGT TRBV, TRBD and TRBJ reference segments using MiTCR v1.1. Analysis was restricted to V-J combinations with a frequency above 0.0001, which covered over 98% of repertoires. A TCS score was defined as the ratio of F50 (clonal expansion) to E x V (chaos), with BLOSUM62-based TCRdist applied between CDR3 peptides within each V-J. Welch's t-statistics and random forest reduced roughly 530 V-J features to 13, which were used in a naive Bayes classifier (R e1071). Sample size was not statistically predetermined, and blinding of investigators to group allocation was not performed. According to the paper, TCR Vbeta CDR3 sequencing was carried out on 135 peripheral blood samples, which came from 40 to 45 ophthalmopathy, 75 or so hyperthyroidism and approximately 17 progressor patients.

In this chain, TRBV12-3 or TRBV12-4 is recombined with TRBJ2-7, with 7 central nucleotides matching TRBD1. Specimen: peripheral blood mononuclear cells (PBMCs), collected at new diagnosis, from a patient treated with antithyroid drugs. The sequence derives from a woman in her forties with Graves disease. Donor details come from another sample of the same person, matched by shared clones. The DNA sequence is as follows: TGTGCCAGCAGTCTCACAGGGGAAACGATCTACGAGCAGTACTTC. Translated, this is CASSLTGETIYEQYF.